This TCR beta chain was observed in a study of shared clonotypes between healthy human individuals. For the study at large: Contributing individuals were two females and three males aged 18 to 49.

Investigators spread the genomic DNA of each subset evenly over several immunoSEQ plates. TCRdb's copy holds only in-frame clones and misses some; the assay was immunoSEQ multiplex PCR. The sample contains under 600,000 clones, around three quarters of which appear only once. None of the donors, who were healthy HIV-negative adults, had recently had acute infections or vaccinations. All donors were Caucasian adults living in Nashville, Tennessee. Germline CDR1 MNHNS, CDR2 SASEGT. Trimming left V 1 base short and J 1 base short, with 11 bases between. This CDR3 region has 15 residues. The receptor's source is a woman aged 40 to 49 in good health. Some clones in this sample may be carry-over from other donors' samples. Sequencing input: PBMCs. This chain connects TRBV6-1 to TRBJ2-7; D gene ambiguous. This CDR3 is CASSEVAVGSYEQYF. CDR3 DNA sequence: TGTGCCAGCAGTGAAGTGGCAGTAGGATCCTACGAGCAGTACTTC.